In this sample, the clone carrying this TCR beta chain turned up once. The CDR3 has 14 residues. The V end was cut by 3 bases, the J end by 3 bases, with 6 bases between. Per the germline V gene, CDR1 is MNHEY and CDR2 is SMNVEV (reference sequence). This sample was included in a study of blood T cell repertoires in COVID-19. Across the study: Samples came from the United States, Italy and Spain, spanning acute and convalescent COVID-19. T cells, B-cell-depleted T cells, or PBMCs provided the cDNA or gDNA that served as material.

In the source study's methods: It was from reference gene primer amplification that nucleated cell counts were estimated. This table comes from immunoSEQ multiplex PCR, and its TCRdb copy is limited to in-frame clones, with some not included. V, J and clone size reflect that table, while D and trimming were determined from the DNA. The sample contains approximately 53,000 clones, approximately 80% of which appear only once. Sequencing was performed on peripheral blood. This chain links TRBV27 with TRBJ1-6; D remains unclear. The receptor comes from a woman aged 55-70 years with acute or convalescent COVID-19. The CDR3 DNA is TGTGCCAGCAGTTTTTCAGGCTATAATTCACCCCTCCACTTT. This codes for CASSFSGYNSPLHF.